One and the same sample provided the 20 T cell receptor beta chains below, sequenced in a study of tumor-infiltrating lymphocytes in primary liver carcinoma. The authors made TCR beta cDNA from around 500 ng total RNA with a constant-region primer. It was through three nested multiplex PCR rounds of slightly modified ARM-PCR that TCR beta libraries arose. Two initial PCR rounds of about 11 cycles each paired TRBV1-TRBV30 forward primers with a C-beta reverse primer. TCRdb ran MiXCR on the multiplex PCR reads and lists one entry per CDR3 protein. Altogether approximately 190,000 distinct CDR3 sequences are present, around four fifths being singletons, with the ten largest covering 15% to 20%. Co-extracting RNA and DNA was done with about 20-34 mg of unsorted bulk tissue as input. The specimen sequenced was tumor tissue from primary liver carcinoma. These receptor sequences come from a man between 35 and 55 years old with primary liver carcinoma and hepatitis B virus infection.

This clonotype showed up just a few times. CDR3 nucleotides: TGTGCCAGCAGTTACATGGGCCCTGCCACTTCAATACCCTACGAGCAGTACTTC. It specifies CASSYMGPATSIPYEQYF. The chain couples TRBV6-5 to TRBJ2-7, with D unresolved. The CDR3 totals 18 residues. The V end was cut by 2 bases, the J end by 2 bases, with 22 bases between. CDR1 and CDR2 from the germline V gene are MNHEY and SVGAGI.

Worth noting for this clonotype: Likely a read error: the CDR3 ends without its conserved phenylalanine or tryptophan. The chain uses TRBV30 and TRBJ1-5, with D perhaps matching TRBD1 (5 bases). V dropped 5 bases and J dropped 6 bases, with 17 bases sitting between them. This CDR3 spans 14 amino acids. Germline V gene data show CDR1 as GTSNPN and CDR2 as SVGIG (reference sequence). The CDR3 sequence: CAWGGTNLSQPQHY. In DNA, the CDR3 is TGTGCCTGGGGGGGGACTAACCTTAGTCAGCCCCAGCATTAT.

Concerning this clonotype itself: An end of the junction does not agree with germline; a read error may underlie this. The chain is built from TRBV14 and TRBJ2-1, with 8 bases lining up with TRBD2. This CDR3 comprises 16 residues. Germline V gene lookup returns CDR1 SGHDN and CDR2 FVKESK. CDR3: CTSSTVAGRVNNEQFF. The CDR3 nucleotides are TGTACCAGCAGTACCGTAGCGGGACGGGTAAACAATGAGCAGTTCTTC.

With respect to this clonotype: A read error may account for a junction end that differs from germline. In nucleotides, the CDR3 is TGTGCCAGCAGCCGGGGGGGGAGGGATGAACAGTTCTTC. It yields the protein CASSRGGRDEQFF. The rearrangement uses TRBV12-3 or TRBV12-4 and TRBJ2-1; 8 positions agree with TRBD2. This CDR3 is built from 13 residues.

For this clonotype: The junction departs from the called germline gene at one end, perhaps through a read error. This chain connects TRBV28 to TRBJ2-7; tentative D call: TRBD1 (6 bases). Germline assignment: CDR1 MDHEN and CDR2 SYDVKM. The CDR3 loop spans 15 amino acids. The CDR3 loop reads CASSPLQGRSYEHYF. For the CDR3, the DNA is TGTGCCAGCAGTCCTTTACAGGGTAGGAGCTACGAGCATTACTTC.

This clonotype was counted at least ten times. DNA for the CDR3: TGTGCCTGGAGTGTTAAGGGCAATCAGCCCCAGCATTTT. Protein sequence: CAWSVKGNQPQHF. The V call is TRBV30, the J call TRBJ1-5; D gene uncertain. CDR3 length: 13 amino acids. Per germline, CDR1 GTSNPN and CDR2 SVGIG (reference sequence). Trimming took 0 bases from V and 2 from J, leaving 5 bases between them.

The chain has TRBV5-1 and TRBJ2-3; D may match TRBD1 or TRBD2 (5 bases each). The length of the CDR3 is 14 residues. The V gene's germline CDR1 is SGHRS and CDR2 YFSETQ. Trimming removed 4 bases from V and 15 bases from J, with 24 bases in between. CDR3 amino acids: CASSPGTNTDMQYF. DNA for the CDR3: TGCGCCAGCAGCCCCGGGACCAACACAGATATGCAATATTTT.

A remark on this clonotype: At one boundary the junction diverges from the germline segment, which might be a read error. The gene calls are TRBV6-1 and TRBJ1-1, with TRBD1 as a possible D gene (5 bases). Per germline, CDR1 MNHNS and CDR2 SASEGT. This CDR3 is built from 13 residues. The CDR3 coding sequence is TGTGCCAACTCACGGGAGTGGGGCACTGAAACTTTCTTT. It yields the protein CANSREWGTETFF.

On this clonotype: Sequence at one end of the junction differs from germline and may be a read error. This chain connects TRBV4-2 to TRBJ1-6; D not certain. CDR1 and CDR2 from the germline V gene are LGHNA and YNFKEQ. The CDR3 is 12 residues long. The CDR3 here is CASGEGGSPPHF. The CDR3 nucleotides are TGTGCCAGCGGGGAAGGAGGATCACCCCCCCACTTT.

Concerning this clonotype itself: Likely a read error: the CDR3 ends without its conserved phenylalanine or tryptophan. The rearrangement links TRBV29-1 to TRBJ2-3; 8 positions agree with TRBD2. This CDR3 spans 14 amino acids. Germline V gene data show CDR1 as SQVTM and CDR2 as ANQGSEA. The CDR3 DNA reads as TGTAGCGTAGAGTTAGCGGGGCACACAGATACGCAGTATTTG. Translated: CSVELAGHTDTQYL.

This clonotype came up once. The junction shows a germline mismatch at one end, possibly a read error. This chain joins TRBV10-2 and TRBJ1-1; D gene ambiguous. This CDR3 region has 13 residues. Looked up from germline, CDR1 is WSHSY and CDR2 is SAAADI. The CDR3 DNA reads TGCGCCAGCAGTGCGACGCCCTCCATGGTGGATCTCTTT. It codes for CASSATPSMVDLF.

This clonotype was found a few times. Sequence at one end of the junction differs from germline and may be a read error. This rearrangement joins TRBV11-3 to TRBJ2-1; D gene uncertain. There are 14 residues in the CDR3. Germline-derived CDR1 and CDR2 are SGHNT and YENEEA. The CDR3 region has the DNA TGTACCAGCAGCCTAGGCATCTCGAACAATGAGCAGTTCTTC. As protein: CTSSLGISNNEQFF.

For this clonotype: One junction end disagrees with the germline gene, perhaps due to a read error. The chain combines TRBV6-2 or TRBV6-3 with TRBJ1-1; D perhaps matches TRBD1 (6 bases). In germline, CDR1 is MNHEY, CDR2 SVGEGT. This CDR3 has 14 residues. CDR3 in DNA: TGTGCCCGCAGTTATTTCACAGGGCTCACTGAAGCTTTCTTT. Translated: CARSYFTGLTEAFF.

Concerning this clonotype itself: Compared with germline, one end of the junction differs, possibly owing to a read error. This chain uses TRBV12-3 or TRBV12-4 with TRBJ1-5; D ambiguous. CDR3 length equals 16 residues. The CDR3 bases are TGTGCCAGCAGTACAACTCCGGGAGAGGGCAATCAGCCCCAGCATTTC. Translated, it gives CASSTTPGEGNQPQHF.

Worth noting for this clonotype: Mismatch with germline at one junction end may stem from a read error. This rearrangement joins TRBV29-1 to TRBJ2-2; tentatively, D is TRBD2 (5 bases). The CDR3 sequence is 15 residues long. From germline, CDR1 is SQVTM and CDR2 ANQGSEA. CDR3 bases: TGCAGCGTTGGGACTTGTGCGACGAACACCGGGGAGCTATTTTTT. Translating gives CSVGTCATNTGELFF.

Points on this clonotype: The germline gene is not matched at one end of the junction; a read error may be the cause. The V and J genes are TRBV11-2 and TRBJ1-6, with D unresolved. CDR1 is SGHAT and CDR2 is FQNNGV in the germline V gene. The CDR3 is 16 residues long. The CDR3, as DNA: TGTGCCAGCAGCTTAGGGGAGCACGGTTATAATCCACCCCTCCACTTT. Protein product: CASSLGEHGYNPPLHF.

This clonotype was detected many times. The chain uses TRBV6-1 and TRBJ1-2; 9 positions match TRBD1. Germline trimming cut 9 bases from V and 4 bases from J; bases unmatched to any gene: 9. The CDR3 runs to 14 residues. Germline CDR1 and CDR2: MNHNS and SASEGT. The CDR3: CASTSGTGFYGYTF. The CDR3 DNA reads TGTGCCAGTACTTCCGGGACAGGGTTCTATGGCTACACCTTC.

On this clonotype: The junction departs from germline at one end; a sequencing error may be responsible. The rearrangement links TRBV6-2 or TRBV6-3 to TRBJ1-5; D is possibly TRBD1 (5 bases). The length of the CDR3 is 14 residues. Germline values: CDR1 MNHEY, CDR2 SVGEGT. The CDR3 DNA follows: TGTACCAGCAGTTCTCCAGGGATTAATGAGCCCCAGCATTTT. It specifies CTSSSPGINEPQHF.

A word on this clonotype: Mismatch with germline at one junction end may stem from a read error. In DNA, the CDR3 is TGTGCCAGTAGCTTAGCCAGGGACGACACCCGGGAGTTGTTTTTT. Its translation is CASSLARDDTRELFF. The chain combines TRBV7-9 with TRBJ2-2, with D perhaps matching TRBD2 (6 bases). CDR1 SEHNR and CDR2 FQNEAQ come from the germline V gene (reference sequence). The CDR3 covers 15 residues.

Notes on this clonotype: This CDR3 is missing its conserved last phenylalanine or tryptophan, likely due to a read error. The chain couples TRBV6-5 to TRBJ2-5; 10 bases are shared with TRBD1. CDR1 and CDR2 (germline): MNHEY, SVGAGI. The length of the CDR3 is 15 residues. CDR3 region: CDSSGTGAGEETQYL. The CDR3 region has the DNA TGTGACAGCAGCGGGACAGGGGCAGGTGAAGAGACCCAGTACTTA.